This paragraph reports one TCR beta chain. This sample is drawn from a study of blood T cell repertoires in COVID-19. Overall study: Nucleic acid was either cDNA or gDNA, and it came from T cells, B-cell-depleted T cells, or PBMCs.

The V gene lost 7 bases and the J gene lost 4 bases, with 13 bases spanning the gap. This CDR3 spans 13 amino acids. Per germline, CDR1 MNHEY and CDR2 SVGAGI. TCRdb keeps only in-frame clones here, not all; method: immunoSEQ multiplex PCR. The table records 300,000 to 400,000 clones, about 91% of them present only once. Material for sequencing was peripheral blood. The chain recombines TRBV6-5 with TRBJ1-2; unclear D gene. The receptor was isolated from a man aged 25-40 years with COVID-19, enrolled during active disease. CDR3 loop: CASKVTRFYGYTF. The CDR3 DNA sequence: TGTGCCAGCAAGGTGACACGATTCTATGGCTACACCTTC.